These 2 T cell receptor beta chains were all obtained from the same sample, sequenced in a study of T cell responses to AZD1222 COVID-19 vaccine. Here immunoSEQ multiplex PCR was the method, and the copy in TCRdb shows in-frame clones only, minus some. The data contain 150,000 to 250,000 clones, around 93% of them singletons. The source material was peripheral blood, sampled 28 days after the second AZD1222 dose. Receptors were obtained from an adult who received the AZD1222 COVID-19 vaccine.

As concerns this clone: At the DNA level, this CDR3 is encoded by other sequences in the same sample as well. The chain joins TRBV18 to TRBJ2-2, with no clear D. CDR1 and CDR2 (germline): KGHSH, LQKENI. This CDR3 is 12 amino acids long. Between the trimmed V and J ends, which lost 3 bases and 1 base, there was a span of 0 bases. The CDR3 region has the DNA TGTGCCAGCTCACCGAACACCGGGGAGCTGTTTTTT. Its protein product is CASSPNTGELFF. The full variable domain, completed using reference TRBV18 and TRBJ2-2, is NAGVMQNPRHLVRRRGQEARLRCSPMKGHSHVYWYRQLPEEGLKFMVYLQKENIIDESGMPKERFSAEFPKEGPSILRIQQVVRGDSAAYFCASSPNTGELFFGEGSRLTVL.

The chain couples TRBV4-1 to TRBJ2-2; D is unresolved. V was shortened by 4 bases and J by 4 bases, with 13 bases between the two germline ends. In germline, CDR1 is MGHRA, CDR2 YSYEKL. The length of the CDR3 is 15 residues. The CDR3 nucleotides read TGCGCCAGCAGCCCCGACAAGCGTGCCACCGGGGAGCTGTTTTTT. Its translation: CASSPDKRATGELFF.